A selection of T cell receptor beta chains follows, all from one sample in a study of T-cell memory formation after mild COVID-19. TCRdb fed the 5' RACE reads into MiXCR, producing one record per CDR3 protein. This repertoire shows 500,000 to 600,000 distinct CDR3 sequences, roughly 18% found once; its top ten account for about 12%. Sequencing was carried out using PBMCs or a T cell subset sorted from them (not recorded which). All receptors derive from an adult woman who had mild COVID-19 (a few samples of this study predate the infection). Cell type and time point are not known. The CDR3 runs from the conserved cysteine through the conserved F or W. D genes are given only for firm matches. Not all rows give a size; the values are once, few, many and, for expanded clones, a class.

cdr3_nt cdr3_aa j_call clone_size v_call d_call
TGTGCCAGCAGTCCGCGCCGGACAGGTTTAGCCAAAAACATTCAGTACTTC CASSPRRTGLAKNIQYF TRBJ2-4 NA TRBV28 TRBD1
TGCAGCGCCTCGTGGGGTAGCGGAGCCTACGAGCAGTACTTC CSASWGSGAYEQYF TRBJ2-7 NA TRBV29-1 NA
TGTGCCAGCACCGGACAGGGCTGGCAAGCCTCTGGGGCCAACGTCCTGACTTTC CASTGQGWQASGANVLTF TRBJ2-6 few TRBV5-6 TRBD1
TGTGCCAGCAGCTTAAGGCTAGCTCGGGAGACCCAGTACTTC CASSLRLARETQYF TRBJ2-5 few TRBV7-2 NA
TGTGCCAGCAGTTTGTCAGAGACGAACACTGAAGCTTTCTTT CASSLSETNTEAFF TRBJ1-1 few TRBV12-3/TRBV12-4 NA
TGTGCCAGCAGCCAAGATTGGCAGGGTAACTATGGCTACACCTTC CASSQDWQGNYGYTF TRBJ1-2 NA TRBV4-2 NA
TGTGCCACGACCTTAGGGGGGGCGTGGACCGGGGAGCTGTTTTTT CATTLGGAWTGELFF TRBJ2-2 few TRBV7-2 NA
TGTGCCAGCAGTTTAGTCGTTTTTGCAGGGACCACAGATACGCAGTATTTT CASSLVVFAGTTDTQYF TRBJ2-3 few TRBV28 NA
TGCGCCAGCAGCACCGGGACTAGTTCATCCACAGATACGCAGTATTTT CASSTGTSSSTDTQYF TRBJ2-3 NA TRBV5-1 TRBD2
TGTGCCAGCTCACGACGGCAGCCGGACACCGGGGAGCTGTTTTTT CASSRRQPDTGELFF TRBJ2-2 few TRBV18 NA